This TCR beta chain is from a study of post-analysis software for immune sequencing data. Overall study results and limits: TRBV5-6, TRBV5-1 and TRBV20-1 belonged to a set of roughly 5 TRBV segments that were more frequent in patients than controls.

The germline gives CDR1 SGHRS, CDR2 YFSETQ. The CDR3 sequence is 17 residues long. With respect to this clonotype: What it recognizes is unknown.

Unique molecular identifiers were carried by the TCR beta cDNA libraries. TCRdb re-called the PCR reads with MiXCR, one entry per CDR3 protein. The sample carries fewer than 700,000 distinct CDR3 sequences, 44% recorded once. The V and J genes are TRBV5-1 and TRBJ2-7; 9 bases fit TRBD1. The DNA end is a closer match to TRBJ2-5, so the J assignment may be wrong. This clonotype was sampled from a girl aged 10-17 years with multiple sclerosis. The sequenced sample consisted of blood. The CDR3 DNA follows: TGCGCCAGCAGCTTGGAAGGTGGGACAGGGTGGCAGGAGACCCAGTACTTC. It yields the protein CASSLEGGTGWQETQYF.